These T cell receptor beta chains were read from a single sample in a study of CD8+CD57+ T cells in acquired aplastic anemia. MiXCR, applied by TCRdb to the reads, yields one record per CDR3 protein. The table shows about 160,000 distinct CDR3 sequences, with around half occurring only once. Specimen: sorted CD4+, CD8+, or CD8+CD57+ T cells (not recorded which) from PBMCs. The receptor source for this set is a human donor with aplastic anemia. Both conserved end residues are part of each CDR3. A D gene is named only where the DNA matches it firmly. Clone size is not always given. Where it is, it says once, few, many or a class for expanded clones.

>TRBD1|TRBV19|TRBJ2-3|many
CASSISQGGTDTQYF
TGTGCCAGTAGTATCTCGCAGGGGGGCACAGATACGCAGTATTTT
>-|TRBV7-8|TRBJ2-4|many
CASTRAGIEDIQYF
TGTGCCAGCACCCGGGCGGGGATCGAGGACATTCAGTACTTC
>TRBD1|TRBV10-3|TRBJ1-6|-
CALSAGQGDNSPLHF
TGTGCCCTCAGTGCGGGACAGGGTGATAATTCACCCCTCCACTTT
>TRBD2|TRBV9|TRBJ2-1|many
CASSVERTSPYNEQFF
TGTGCCAGCAGCGTAGAGAGGACTAGCCCCTACAATGAGCAGTTCTTC
>-|TRBV18|TRBJ2-6|few
CASSKEWSSGANVLTF
TGTGCCAGCTCAAAGGAGTGGTCCTCTGGGGCCAACGTCCTGACTTTC
>TRBD1|TRBV5-5|TRBJ2-6|many
CASSPGTGFNVLTF
TGTGCCAGCAGCCCCGGGACAGGATTTAACGTCCTGACTTTC
>TRBD2|TRBV5-1|TRBJ2-3|few
CASSPWGEGNPDTQYF
TGCGCCAGCAGCCCCTGGGGGGAGGGAAATCCAGATACGCAGTATTTT
>-|TRBV20-1|TRBJ2-5|many
CSARKQGSSETQYF
TGCAGTGCTAGAAAGCAGGGGAGCTCAGAGACCCAGTACTTC
>TRBD1|TRBV7-9|TRBJ2-5|many
CASSPPRQGQETQYF
TGTGCCAGCAGCCCTCCTCGACAGGGTCAAGAGACCCAGTACTTC
>TRBD1|TRBV2|TRBJ1-2|-
CASSQEGDRGGYGYTF
TGTGCCAGCAGCCAAGAGGGGGACAGGGGAGGCTATGGCTACACCTTC
>TRBD2|TRBV6-1|TRBJ2-1|few
CASSALAGGPKDEQFF
TGTGCCAGCAGTGCGCTAGCGGGGGGGCCTAAGGATGAGCAGTTCTTC
>-|TRBV6-2/TRBV6-3|TRBJ1-2|-
CASSYVGAPGYTF
TGTGCCAGCAGTTACGTCGGGGCCCCTGGCTACACCTTC
>TRBD2|TRBV29-1|TRBJ2-1|few
CSGGGDSYNEQFF
TGCAGCGGGGGGGGTGATTCCTACAATGAGCAGTTCTTC
>-|TRBV19|TRBJ2-3|-
CATKNRGQADTQYF
TGTGCCACCAAGAACCGGGGGCAAGCAGATACGCAGTATTTT
>TRBD2|TRBV7-3|TRBJ2-1|many
CASSKQAGGFYNEQFF
TGTGCCAGCAGTAAACAAGCGGGAGGGTTTTACAATGAGCAGTTCTTC
>TRBD2|TRBV6-2/TRBV6-3|TRBJ2-5|-
CASSYVSGGKYQETQYF
TGTGCCAGCAGTTACGTTTCGGGGGGGAAATACCAAGAGACCCAGTACTTC
>TRBD2|TRBV7-8|TRBJ2-2|-
CASSPPGLAGGRSGELFF
TGTGCCAGCAGCCCGCCGGGACTAGCGGGGGGGCGTAGCGGGGAGCTGTTTTTT
>TRBD2|TRBV20-1|TRBJ2-1|-
CSARDSGNNEQFF
TGCAGTGCTAGAGATAGCGGGAACAATGAGCAGTTCTTC
>-|TRBV24-1|TRBJ1-5|many
CATSDFNQPQHF
TGTGCCACCAGTGATTTTAATCAGCCCCAGCATTTT
>-|TRBV5-4|TRBJ2-5|-
CASRGGPSQETQYF
TGTGCCAGCAGGGGGGGGCCTTCCCAAGAGACCCAGTACTTC
>-|TRBV15|TRBJ1-3|-
CATSRDSTTGNTIYF
TGTGCCACCAGCAGAGATAGCACTACTGGAAACACCATATATTTT
>TRBD1|TRBV19|TRBJ2-7|-
CASSIGRQGETYEQYF
TGTGCCAGTAGTATAGGGCGACAGGGAGAGACCTACGAGCAGTACTTC
>-|TRBV7-9|TRBJ2-6|-
CASSPGTNVLTF
TGTGCCAGCAGCCCCGGGACCAACGTCCTGACTTTC
>TRBD1|TRBV20-1|TRBJ2-7|once
CSAPTGTGTNYEQYF
TGCAGTGCTCCGACCGGGACAGGGACCAATTACGAGCAGTACTTC
>-|TRBV5-8|TRBJ2-7|-
CASSPTAHYEQYF
TGTGCCAGCAGTCCGACGGCCCATTACGAGCAGTACTTC
>-|TRBV3-1|TRBJ2-3|few
CASSQERGRRTDTQYF
TGTGCCAGCAGCCAAGAGAGGGGTAGGAGAACAGATACGCAGTATTTT
>TRBD1|TRBV5-4|TRBJ1-2|-
CASRYQQGARYGYTF
TGTGCCAGCAGGTATCAACAGGGGGCGCGGTATGGCTACACCTTC
>-|TRBV4-2|TRBJ1-3|many
CASKGGTDRNTIYF
TGTGCCAGCAAGGGGGGGACGGACAGAAACACCATATATTTT
>TRBD2|TRBV11-1|TRBJ2-3|-
CASSPYLGGGTDTQYF
TGTGCCAGCAGCCCATACCTCGGGGGGGGGACAGATACGCAGTATTTT
>-|TRBV19|TRBJ1-1|many
CASSIRGEMNTEAFF
TGTGCCAGTAGTATAAGGGGGGAGATGAACACTGAAGCTTTCTTT
>-|TRBV2|TRBJ1-1|-
CASSAFLEAEGAFF
TGTGCCAGCAGTGCCTTTTTGGAGGCCGAGGGAGCTTTCTTT
>TRBD1|TRBV19|TRBJ1-1|-
CASSWGTVPEAFF
TGTGCCAGTAGTTGGGGGACAGTCCCCGAAGCTTTCTTT
>-|TRBV29-1|TRBJ1-2|few
CSVVEQDNGYTF
TGCAGCGTTGTCGAGCAGGATAATGGCTACACCTTC
>TRBD1|TRBV7-2|TRBJ2-2|-
CASSRNRGELLF
TGTGCCAGCAGCAGGAACAGGGGGGAGCTGCTTTTT
>TRBD1|TRBV7-2|TRBJ2-1|many
CASSYGTGREQFF
TGTGCCAGCAGTTATGGGACAGGGCGGGAGCAGTTCTTC
>-|TRBV7-7|TRBJ2-1|-
CASSSAIQGLDVEQFF
TGTGCCAGCAGCTCAGCGATTCAGGGGTTGGATGTTGAGCAGTTCTTC
>-|TRBV6-5|TRBJ1-2|many
CASSYRAGSGYTF
TGTGCCAGCAGTTACAGGGCCGGTAGCGGCTACACCTTC
>-|TRBV10-3|TRBJ1-2|-
CAISASGKQDYGYTF
TGTGCCATCAGTGCCAGTGGAAAACAAGACTATGGCTACACCTTC
>TRBD1|TRBV6-2/TRBV6-3|TRBJ2-1|-
CASSYSLVGGRGNEQFF
TGTGCCAGCAGTTACTCTTTGGTAGGGGGCCGAGGCAATGAGCAGTTCTTC
>-|TRBV28|TRBJ1-1|-
CASSLSTELMNTEAFF
TGTGCCAGCAGTTTAAGTACAGAGCTAATGAACACTGAAGCTTTCTTT
>-|TRBV11-2|TRBJ1-6|-
CASSSDGTPSSYNSPLHF
TGCGCCAGCAGCTCAGATGGGACACCTAGCTCCTATAATTCACCCCTCCACTTT
>TRBD2|TRBV9|TRBJ2-5|-
CASSQEAGGKETQYF
TGTGCCAGCAGCCAAGAGGCGGGGGGTAAAGAGACCCAGTACTTC
>-|TRBV7-2|TRBJ1-2|many
CASSVTVNYGYTF
TGTGCCAGCAGCGTGACAGTTAACTATGGCTACACCTTC
>TRBD2|TRBV19|TRBJ2-2|-
CASRSGGAGELFF
TGTGCCAGTAGGAGCGGGGGGGCCGGGGAGCTGTTTTTT